The source of this T cell receptor beta chain is a study of blood T cell repertoires in COVID-19. Study as a whole: Acute and convalescent COVID-19 samples came from the United States, Italy and Spain.

The CDR3 contains 17 residues. Germline values: CDR1 SGHVS, CDR2 FQNEAQ. V shed 0 bases and J 4 bases; nucleotides not matched to a gene: 8. The method was immunoSEQ multiplex PCR; TCRdb's version includes in-frame clones alone and lacks a portion of them. The sample lists about 34,000 clones, 60% to 80% occurring once. The sample consisted of peripheral blood. The gene calls are TRBV7-8 and TRBJ2-5; 10 bases are shared with TRBD2. This sequence originates from a man at least 80 years old with active or convalescent COVID-19. The CDR3 region is CASSLAGLAGATETQYF. As DNA, the CDR3 is TGTGCCAGCAGCTTAGCGGGTCTAGCGGGAGCTACAGAGACCCAGTACTTC.